Listed here are 6 T cell receptor beta chains from one sample, sequenced in a study of cytomegalovirus exposure and HLA in healthy donors. PCR amplification relied on 60 Vbeta primers (plus 13 Jbeta primers). This table comes from immunoSEQ multiplex PCR, and its TCRdb copy is limited to in-frame clones, with some not included. The data contain 150,000 to 190,000 clones, roughly 84% of them seen just once; the ten biggest clones take up roughly 2.3%. Sequencing input: PBMCs. The receptors were sampled from a woman aged 18-29 years in good health and CMV-seronegative.

The DNA for the CDR3 is TGTGCCAGCAGTGACGTACGACAGGTGCTACTCTATGGCTACACCTTC. Translating gives CASSDVRQVLLYGYTF. The J gene is TRBJ1-2, the V gene TRBV28; tentative D call: TRBD1 (6 bases). Germline assignment: CDR1 MDHEN and CDR2 SYDVKM. V was shortened by 5 bases and J by 4 bases, with 20 bases between the two germline ends. The CDR3 is made up of 16 amino acids.

J is TRBJ1-5 and V is TRBV29-1; D is uncertain. From germline, CDR1 is SQVTM and CDR2 ANQGSEA. V was pared by 3 bases and J by 2 bases, with 5 bases between. The CDR3 is made up of 12 amino acids. CDR3 sequence (DNA): TGCAGCGTTGACCAGGGCAATCAGCCCCAGCATTTT. Translation: CSVDQGNQPQHF.

V usage is TRBV6-1 and J usage is TRBJ2-7, with 7 bases lining up with TRBD1. Germline V CDR1 and CDR2: MNHNS, SASEGT. With 4 bases clipped from V and 4 bases from J, the junction kept 1 base outside the gene matches. This CDR3 has 12 amino acids. The CDR3 here is CASSGQGYEQYF. For the CDR3, the DNA is TGTGCCAGCAGTGGACAGGGATACGAGCAGTACTTC.

This clone was picked up one time. The J gene is TRBJ2-3, the V gene TRBV9; D is perhaps TRBD2 (6 bases). Looked up from germline, CDR1 is SGDLS and CDR2 is YYNGEE. The germline V and J ends were trimmed by 6 bases and 5 bases, with 13 bases remaining between them. The CDR3 is made up of 13 amino acids. The CDR3 coding sequence is TGTGCCAGCACCCGGGAGTGGGGAGATACGCAGTATTTT. It translates to CASTREWGDTQYF.

V and J are TRBV7-2 and TRBJ2-3; TRBD2 matches at 8 bases. Losses at the gene ends were 2 bases for V and 3 bases for J; bases not matched to a gene: 4. Germline V CDR1 and CDR2: SGHTA, FQGNSA. CDR3 length equals 15 residues. The DNA of the CDR3 is TGTGCCAGCAGCTTACAGGCGGGGGGTACAGATACGCAGTATTTT. Amino acids: CASSLQAGGTDTQYF.

The chain employs TRBV7-8 and TRBJ2-6; TRBD1 agrees at 9 bases. The V and J ends lost 1 base and 0 bases, in that order; junction bases with no gene match: 4. The CDR3 contains 18 residues. CDR1 is SGHVS and CDR2 is FQNEAQ in the germline V gene. DNA for the CDR3: TGTGCCAGCAGCTTAGAGGGACAGGGCTACTCTGGGGCCAACGTCCTGACTTTC. Protein sequence: CASSLEGQGYSGANVLTF.